This is a list of T cell receptor beta chains from one sample in a study of blood T cell repertoires in COVID-19. The repertoire was sequenced with immunoSEQ multiplex PCR; TCRdb's copy has only in-frame clones and lacks some. Among 250,000 to 300,000 clones listed, under 95% were seen once. Input material: PBMCs or T cells enriched from blood (not recorded which). All receptors come from a woman aged 35 to 49 with acute COVID-19. Each CDR3 is given with its conserved first and last residue. Each record gives: CDR3 length, V gene, D gene, J gene, clone size, CDR3 protein, CDR3 DNA. A D gene is named only where the DNA matches it firmly. Size tells how often a clone was seen (once, few, many) or the class of an expanded clone, and some rows leave it out.

>15|TRBV7-2|TRBD2|TRBJ2-1|.
CASSLREGLYNEQFF
TGTGCCAGCAGCCTCCGGGAGGGCCTTTACAATGAGCAGTTCTTC
>15|TRBV2|TRBD2|TRBJ2-2|.
CASTGGGSNTGELFF
TGTGCCTCCACGGGGGGGGGTTCGAACACCGGGGAGCTGTTTTTT
>15|TRBV19|TRBD1|TRBJ2-1|.
CASTRGQGLSVEQFF
TGTGCCAGTACCAGAGGACAGGGTCTTTCGGTTGAGCAGTTCTTC
>18|TRBV19|TRBD1|TRBJ1-5|.
CASRSWDRGGYSNQPQHF
TGTGCCAGTAGATCATGGGACAGGGGGGGATATAGCAATCAGCCCCAGCATTTT
>16|TRBV5-1|TRBD1|TRBJ2-7|.
CASSLDAGTGWYEQYF
TGCGCCAGCAGCTTGGATGCCGGGACAGGGTGGTACGAGCAGTACTTC
>19|TRBV9|.|TRBJ2-4|once
CASSPLEALPGLAKNIQYF
TGTGCCAGCAGCCCCCTTGAGGCCCTGCCCGGTCTAGCCAAAAACATTCAGTACTTC
>18|TRBV7-8|.|TRBJ2-3|.
CASSLARSASLSTDTQYF
TGTGCCAGCAGCTTAGCGCGTAGCGCTAGCTTAAGCACAGATACGCAGTATTTT
>14|TRBV7-2|.|TRBJ1-1|.
CASSLRRGNTEAFF
TGTGCCAGCAGCCTACGTCGGGGGAACACTGAAGCTTTCTTT
>17|TRBV25-1|TRBD2|TRBJ2-4|.
CASSELGSGRGKNIQYF
TGTGCCAGCAGTGAATTGGGTAGCGGGAGAGGCAAAAACATTCAGTACTTC
>15|TRBV9|TRBD2|TRBJ2-1|.
CASSPRLASYNEQFF
TGTGCCAGCAGCCCGCGACTAGCGAGCTACAATGAGCAGTTCTTC
>16|TRBV19|TRBD2|TRBJ2-1|few
CASSPLAGDLYNEQFF
TGTGCCAGTAGTCCCCTAGCGGGGGACCTGTACAATGAGCAGTTCTTC
>14|TRBV7-7|TRBD2|TRBJ2-5|.
CASSPAGGQETQYF
TGTGCTAGCAGCCCGGCGGGGGGCCAAGAGACCCAGTACTTC
>18|TRBV7-2|TRBD1|TRBJ2-4|.
CASSPGTGINSVKNIQYF
TGTGCCAGCAGCCCCGGGACAGGAATAAACAGCGTTAAAAACATTCAGTACTTC
>15|TRBV3-1/TRBV3-2|.|TRBJ2-1|few
CASSQAGGLANEQFF
TGTGCCAGCAGCCAAGCGGGGGGCCTCGCCAATGAGCAGTTCTTC
>17|TRBV5-4|.|TRBJ2-5|.
CASSLALTGGGQKTQYF
TGTGCCAGCAGCTTGGCCTTGACGGGGGGCGGCCAAAAGACCCAGTACTTC
>15|TRBV5-1|TRBD1|TRBJ2-1|.
CASSLEGQTYNEQFF
TGCGCCAGCAGCTTGGAGGGACAGACCTACAATGAGCAGTTCTTC
>15|TRBV2|TRBD2|TRBJ2-5|.
CASQLAGIRQETQYF
TGTGCCAGCCAACTAGCGGGGATTAGACAAGAGACCCAGTACTTC
>13|TRBV5-1|.|TRBJ1-1|.
CASSRGGDTEAFF
TGCGCCAGCAGCCGGGGTGGAGACACTGAAGCTTTCTTT
>16|TRBV27|TRBD1|TRBJ1-6|.
CASSLPGTGNNSPLHF
TGTGCCAGCAGTTTACCCGGGACAGGGAACAATTCACCCCTCCACTTT
>13|TRBV28|TRBD1|TRBJ1-1|few
CASRGQGATEAFF
TGTGCCAGCAGGGGACAGGGGGCAACTGAAGCTTTCTTT
>15|TRBV2|.|TRBJ2-5|.
CASSGGHWVQETQYF
TGTGCCAGCAGTGGGGGACATTGGGTCCAAGAGACCCAGTACTTC
>15|TRBV5-1|.|TRBJ2-1|.
CASSQAGGTYNEQFF
TGCGCCAGCAGCCAGGCTGGGGGGACCTACAATGAGCAGTTCTTC